This T cell receptor (beta chain) was obtained from a study of blood T cell repertoires in COVID-19 (TCRdb year 2020). Study-wide context: The collaborator samples originated in the United States, Italy and Spain and spanned the acute and convalescent phases of COVID-19. The prospective study material was composed of cDNA or gDNA derived from T cells, B-cell-depleted T cells, or PBMCs. The dataset comprised deeply sampled blood TCRbeta repertoires from subjects exposed to, actively infected with, or recovered from COVID-19. The repertoires were made available in a free public database intended to serve as a resource for research on the immune response to SARS-CoV-2. The samples were drawn from two sources: the first 160 participants of the ongoing ImmuneRACE study, and over 950 subjects contributed by 6 global collaborators. The sample metadata nearly always contained a de-identified subject ID, COVID-19 status, age in years and sex. Where available, HLA class I and class II types were taken from metadata supplied by the sample provider and were not determined by assay-based typing. Findings and caveats that apply to the study as a whole: The amount of clinical and demographic metadata varied by source and participant and was provided uncurated.

In Seattle, one collaborating source enrolled patients while the infection was active and tracked those patients longitudinally over the course of disease. Whole blood was collected in K2EDTA tubes by collaborating institutions according to the institutions' own protocols. For TCRbeta analysis, collaborators shipped samples in one of three forms: frozen whole blood, isolated PBMCs, or DNA extracted from either of those sample types. In this sample, this clone turned up once. Its cognate antigen has yet to be identified. Per-base qualities were not stored, and no clone one base away is much larger. TCRbeta CDR3 regions were amplified from genomic DNA by means of the immunoSEQ Assay, a bias-controlled multiplex PCR. The study's processing was this. The number of nucleated cells in each sample was estimated from the amplification of reference gene primers within the assay. Sequence reads were collapsed and filtered to measure the absolute abundance of every unique TCRbeta CDR3 rearrangement. For each sample, productive Simpson clonality was calculated as the square root of Simpson's diversity index across productive rearrangements. In its TCRdb copy, this immuneACCESS table keeps in-frame sequences only and misses some clones. Where compared with another copy, unresolved V genes explain less than half of these, and the others have no known cause. That table is the source of V, J and clone size, and D and trimming were worked out from the DNA. The sample table contains fewer than 200,000 clones; only one count was recorded for 82% of them. About 7.7% of the sample belongs to the ten largest clones.

The CDR3 goes from the cysteine to the phenylalanine over 15 residues. CDR3 DNA is the only sequence kept; it has 45 bases, read in frame from the first base. CDR1 and CDR2 are read off the germline V gene as SNHLY and FYNNEI. Relative to germline, V is missing 7 bases and J is missing 5 bases, with 8 bases of the junction outside any gene match. The material sequenced was peripheral blood. The sequence derives from a woman between 40 and 55 years old with COVID-19, enrolled during active disease. Recombination joined TRBV2 with TRBJ2-2; 9 central bases correspond to TRBD2. The CDR3 protein sequence reads: CASMGAGGDTGELFF. The DNA reads TGTGCCAGCATGGGTGCGGGAGGGGATACCGGGGAGCTGTTTTTT.